This T cell receptor (beta chain) was retrieved from a study of blood T cell repertoires in COVID-19. About the research overall: From the United States, Italy and Spain came samples of acute and convalescent COVID-19.

In the authors' methods: Estimated nucleated cell counts came from reference gene primer amplification. The method was immunoSEQ multiplex PCR; TCRdb's version includes in-frame clones alone and lacks a portion of them. V and J calls and clone size are those listed in that table; D and trimming were worked out from the DNA. This sample has about 14,000 clones; roughly 84% occur once, and the top ten carry about a quarter. The V gene end was trimmed by 3 bases and the J gene end by 7 bases; junction bases not matched to a gene: 5. The germline V gene encodes CDR1 LGHDT and CDR2 YNNKEL (reference sequence). The CDR3 is made up of 14 amino acids.

This clonotype was sampled from a woman aged 45 to 65 with active or convalescent COVID-19. Material for sequencing was peripheral blood. V and J are TRBV3-1 (or the pseudogene TRBV3-2) and TRBJ1-3; TRBD1 matches at 8 bases. The CDR3 sequence is CASSQGTGENTIYF. Written as DNA, the CDR3 is TGTGCCAGCAGCCAGGGGACAGGCGAGAACACCATATATTTT.